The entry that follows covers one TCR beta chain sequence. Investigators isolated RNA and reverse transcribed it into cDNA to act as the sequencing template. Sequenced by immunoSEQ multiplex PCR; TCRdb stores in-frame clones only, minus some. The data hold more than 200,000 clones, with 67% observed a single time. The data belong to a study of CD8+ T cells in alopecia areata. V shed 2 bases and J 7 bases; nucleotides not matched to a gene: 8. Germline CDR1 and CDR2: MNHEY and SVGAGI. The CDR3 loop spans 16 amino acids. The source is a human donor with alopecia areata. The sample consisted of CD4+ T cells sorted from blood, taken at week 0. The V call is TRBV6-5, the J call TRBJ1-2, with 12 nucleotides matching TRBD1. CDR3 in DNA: TGTGCCAGCAGTTACACCTCCGGGACAGGGGGCAGTGGCTACACCTTC. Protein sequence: CASSYTSGTGGSGYTF.